This TCR beta chain appears in the sequencing data of a study of T cells in localized non-small cell lung cancer. General study results and limits: Longer overall survival associated with higher blood T cell density; shorter survival with higher adjacent-lung clonality. Heterogeneity cannot be ruled out, as sequencing used one tumor region only. A median of approximately 60 of the top 100 tumor clones appeared in adjacent lung, which was paired and uninvolved.

This clone occurred once. The antigen remains unidentified. The J segment lost 1 base and the V segment lost 7 bases, leaving 6 bases of the junction unmatched. The CDR3 totals 14 residues. The V gene's germline CDR1 is MNHNS and CDR2 SASEGT. TCRdb's copy holds only in-frame clones and misses some; the assay was immunoSEQ multiplex PCR. The data contain approximately 83,000 clones, 88% of them seen just once; the ten biggest clones take up less than 25%. V usage is TRBV6-1 and J usage is TRBJ2-7; TRBD1 matches 8 bases. The sample here was peripheral blood, taken before any cancer treatment. This sequence originates from a woman aged 40-70 years with stage I squamous cell lung carcinoma. The CDR3 loop is CASTGGTGSYEQYF. For the CDR3, the DNA is TGTGCCAGCACCGGAGGGACAGGATCCTACGAGCAGTACTTC.